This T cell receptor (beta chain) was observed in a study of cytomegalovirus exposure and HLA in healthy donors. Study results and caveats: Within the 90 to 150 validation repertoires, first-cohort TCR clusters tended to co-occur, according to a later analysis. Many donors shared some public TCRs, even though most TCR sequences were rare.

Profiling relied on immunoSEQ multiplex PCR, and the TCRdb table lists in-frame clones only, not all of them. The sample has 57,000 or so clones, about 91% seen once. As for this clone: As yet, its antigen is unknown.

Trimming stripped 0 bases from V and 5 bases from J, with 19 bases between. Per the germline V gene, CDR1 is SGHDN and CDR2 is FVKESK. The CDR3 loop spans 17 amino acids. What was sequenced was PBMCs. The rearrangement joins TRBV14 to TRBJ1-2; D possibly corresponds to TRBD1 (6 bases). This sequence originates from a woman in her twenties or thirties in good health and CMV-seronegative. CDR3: CASSQDHGRGRWYGYTF. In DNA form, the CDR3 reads TGTGCCAGCAGCCAAGATCACGGCAGGGGCAGGTGGTATGGCTACACCTTC.